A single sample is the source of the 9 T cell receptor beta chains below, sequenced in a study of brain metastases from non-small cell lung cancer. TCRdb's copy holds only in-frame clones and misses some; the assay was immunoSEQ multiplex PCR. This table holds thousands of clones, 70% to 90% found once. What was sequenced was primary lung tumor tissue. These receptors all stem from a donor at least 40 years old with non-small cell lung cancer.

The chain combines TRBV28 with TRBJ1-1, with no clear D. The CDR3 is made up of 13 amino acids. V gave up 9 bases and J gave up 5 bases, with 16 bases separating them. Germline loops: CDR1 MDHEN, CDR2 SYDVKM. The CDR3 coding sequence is TGTGCCAGTTTGGGCAGGCCGGGTACTGAAGCTTTCTTT. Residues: CASLGRPGTEAFF.

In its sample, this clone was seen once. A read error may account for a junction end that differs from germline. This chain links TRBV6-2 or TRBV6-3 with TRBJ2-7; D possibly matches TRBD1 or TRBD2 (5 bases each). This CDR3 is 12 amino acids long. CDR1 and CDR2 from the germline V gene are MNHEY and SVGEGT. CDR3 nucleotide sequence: TGTGCCAGCAGTTACTCGTTCAGGGAGCAGTACTTT. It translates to CASSYSFREQYF.

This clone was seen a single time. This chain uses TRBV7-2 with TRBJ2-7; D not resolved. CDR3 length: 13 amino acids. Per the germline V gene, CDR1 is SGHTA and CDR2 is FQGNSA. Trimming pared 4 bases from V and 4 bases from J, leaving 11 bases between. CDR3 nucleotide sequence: TGTGCCAGCAGCTCATTCCTAGTGTACGAGCAGTACTTC. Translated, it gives CASSSFLVYEQYF.

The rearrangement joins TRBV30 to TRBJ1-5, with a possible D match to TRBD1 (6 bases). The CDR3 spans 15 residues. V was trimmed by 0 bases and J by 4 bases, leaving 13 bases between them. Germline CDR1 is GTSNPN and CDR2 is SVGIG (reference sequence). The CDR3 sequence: CAWSVSLRGNQPQHF. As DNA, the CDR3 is TGTGCCTGGAGTGTGAGCCTAAGGGGGAATCAGCCCCAGCATTTT.

The CDR3 is CASSHLLADTQYF. In nucleotides, the CDR3 is TGTGCCAGCAGTCACCTACTAGCAGATACGCAGTATTTT. V is TRBV28 and J is TRBJ2-3; tentative D call: TRBD2 (5 bases). The CDR3 runs 13 residues. V lost 5 bases to trimming and J lost 4 bases, with 10 bases between them. In germline, CDR1 is MDHEN, CDR2 SYDVKM.

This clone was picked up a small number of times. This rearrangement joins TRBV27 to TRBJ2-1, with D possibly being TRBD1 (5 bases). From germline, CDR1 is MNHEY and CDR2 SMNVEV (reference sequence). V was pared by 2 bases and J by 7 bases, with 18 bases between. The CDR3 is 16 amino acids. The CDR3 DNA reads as TGTGCCAGCAGTTTAAGGCCGCGAGCGCAGGGAAATGAGCAGTTCTTC. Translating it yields CASSLRPRAQGNEQFF.

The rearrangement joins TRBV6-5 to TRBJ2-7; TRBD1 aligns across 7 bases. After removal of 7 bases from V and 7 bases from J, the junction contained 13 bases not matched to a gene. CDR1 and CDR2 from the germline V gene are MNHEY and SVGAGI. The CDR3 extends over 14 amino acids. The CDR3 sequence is CASTHGAGGREQYF. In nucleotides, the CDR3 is TGTGCCAGCACCCACGGGGCAGGGGGACGGGAGCAGTACTTC.

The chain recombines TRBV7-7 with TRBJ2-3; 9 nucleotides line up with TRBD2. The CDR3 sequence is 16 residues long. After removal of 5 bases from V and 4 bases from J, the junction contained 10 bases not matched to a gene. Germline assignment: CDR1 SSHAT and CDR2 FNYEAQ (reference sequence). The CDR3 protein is CASSPLRSGRSDTQYF. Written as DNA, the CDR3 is TGTGCCAGCAGCCCACTCCGGAGCGGGAGGTCAGATACGCAGTATTTT.

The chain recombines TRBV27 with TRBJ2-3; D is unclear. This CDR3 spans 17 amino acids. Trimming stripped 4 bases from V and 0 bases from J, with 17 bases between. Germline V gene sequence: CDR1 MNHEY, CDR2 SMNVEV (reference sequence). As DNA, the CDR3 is TGTGCCAGCAGTTCCCGGATAGGCGGCACTAGCACAGATACGCAGTATTTT. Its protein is CASSSRIGGTSTDTQYF.